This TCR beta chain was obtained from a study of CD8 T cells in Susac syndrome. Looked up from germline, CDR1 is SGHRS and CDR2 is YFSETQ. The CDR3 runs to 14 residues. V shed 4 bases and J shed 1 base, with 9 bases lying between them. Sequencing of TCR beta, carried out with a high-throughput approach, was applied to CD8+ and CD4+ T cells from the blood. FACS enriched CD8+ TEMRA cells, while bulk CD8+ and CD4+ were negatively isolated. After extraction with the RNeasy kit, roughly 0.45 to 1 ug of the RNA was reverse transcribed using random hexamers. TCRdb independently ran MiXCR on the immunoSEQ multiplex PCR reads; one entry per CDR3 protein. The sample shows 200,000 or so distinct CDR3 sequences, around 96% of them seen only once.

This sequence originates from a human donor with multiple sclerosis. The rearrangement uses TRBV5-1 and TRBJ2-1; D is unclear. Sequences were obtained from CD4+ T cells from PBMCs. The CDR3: CASSPRVSYNEQFF. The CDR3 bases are TGCGCCAGCAGCCCTCGGGTGTCCTACAATGAGCAGTTCTTC.